These T cell receptor beta chains were read from a single sample in a study of cytomegalovirus exposure and HLA in healthy donors. Some clones are missing from TCRdb's copy, which holds only in-frame ones; the method was immunoSEQ multiplex PCR. Of approximately 190,000 clones listed, around 90% are singletons. Sequences were obtained from PBMCs. These receptors were obtained from a boy aged 2-9 years in good health and CMV-seronegative. Each CDR3 is given with its conserved first and last residue. D genes are given only for firm matches. Size is omitted from some rows. Given values are once, few, many or a class for expanded clones.

CASSLGRIGGNTGELFF,TGTGCCAGCAGCTTAGGTCGGATCGGGGGGAACACCGGGGAGCTGTTTTTT,NA,TRBJ2-2,TRBV7-9,NA
CASSLGGTPSTDTQYF,TGTGCCAGCAGCTTAGGAGGGACTCCTAGCACAGATACGCAGTATTTT,NA,TRBJ2-3,TRBV11-2,NA
CATSRAGGEVEQFF,TGTGCCACCAGCAGGGCGGGGGGGGAAGTTGAGCAGTTCTTC,TRBD2,TRBJ2-1,TRBV15,NA
CASREPGGRSGELFF,TGTGCCAGCAGGGAGCCGGGGGGCCGGTCCGGGGAGCTGTTTTTT,NA,TRBJ2-2,TRBV2,NA
CASSYSRAGGRETQYF,TGTGCCAGCAGTTACTCCAGAGCGGGGGGCCGGGAGACCCAGTACTTC,TRBD2,TRBJ2-5,TRBV6-5,NA
CASSLAPDSNYGYTF,TGCGCCAGCAGCTTGGCCCCCGACAGTAACTATGGCTACACCTTC,NA,TRBJ1-2,TRBV5-1,NA
CASSPPGQPTSYEQYF,TGTGCCAGCAGTCCCCCGGGACAACCCACCTCCTACGAGCAGTACTTC,NA,TRBJ2-7,TRBV28,NA
CASGEQWDLRGEKLFF,TGTGCCAGCGGGGAGCAATGGGACTTACGTGGTGAAAAACTGTTTTTT,NA,TRBJ1-4,TRBV2,NA
CASSPLGTSTGELFF,TGCGCCAGCAGCCCCCTCGGGACTAGCACCGGGGAGCTGTTTTTT,TRBD2,TRBJ2-2,TRBV5-1,NA
CASSSHQIGGSPLHF,TGTGCCAGCAGTTCCCATCAGATTGGAGGCTCACCCCTCCACTTT,NA,TRBJ1-6,TRBV6-5,NA
CASSQVGDRDHEQFF,TGCGCCAGCAGCCAAGTAGGGGACAGGGACCATGAGCAGTTCTTC,TRBD1,TRBJ2-1,TRBV4-1,few
CASAPGQGYEQYF,TGTGCCAGCGCGCCGGGACAGGGATACGAGCAGTACTTC,TRBD1,TRBJ2-7,TRBV18,NA
CASSPVREPYGNEQFF,TGTGCCAGCAGTCCCGTTAGGGAGCCCTATGGCAATGAGCAGTTCTTC,NA,TRBJ2-1,TRBV27,NA
CASSPQTYEQYF,TGTGCCAGCTCACCACAGACTTACGAGCAGTACTTC,NA,TRBJ2-7,TRBV18,few
CASSFVLGGIQYF,TGTGCCAGCAGCTTCGTCTTGGGAGGCATTCAGTACTTC,NA,TRBJ2-4,TRBV7-3,once
CASSPGLAAAGGEQFF,TGTGCCAGCAGCCCGGGACTAGCGGCGGCAGGGGGGGAGCAGTTCTTC,TRBD2,TRBJ2-1,TRBV11-2,NA
CSSSLTGRRVSNGYTIYF,TGTTCCAGCAGCTTGACGGGCCGCAGGGTATCGAACGGATACACCATATATTTT,NA,TRBJ1-3,TRBV7-9,NA
CASSLKDARSGDTQYF,TGTGCCAGCAGCTTAAAGGACGCCCGGAGCGGAGATACGCAGTATTTT,NA,TRBJ2-3,TRBV7-3,NA
CASSLDPPGYEQYF,TGTGCCAGCAGCTTAGACCCACCGGGCTACGAGCAGTACTTC,NA,TRBJ2-7,TRBV7-9,NA
CASSMQQGRNTEAFF,TGTGCCAGTAGTATGCAACAGGGCAGAAACACTGAAGCTTTCTTT,NA,TRBJ1-1,TRBV19,NA
CASSLQGSSGNTIYF,TGTGCCAGCAGCTTGCAGGGGAGCTCTGGAAACACCATATATTTT,NA,TRBJ1-3,TRBV5-4,NA
CASSFIVWTGTNTGELFF,TGTGCCAGCAGCTTTATCGTGTGGACGGGAACGAACACCGGGGAGCTGTTTTTT,NA,TRBJ2-2,TRBV13,NA
CASSVGPAYEQYF,TGTGCCAGCAGCGTAGGTCCGGCCTACGAGCAGTACTTC,NA,TRBJ2-7,TRBV9,NA
CASSQTAVSEQPQHF,TGCGCCAGCAGCCAGACGGCGGTCTCCGAACAGCCCCAGCATTTT,NA,TRBJ1-5,TRBV10-1,NA
CASSSRGQESFYTGELFF,TGCGCCAGCAGCTCAAGGGGACAGGAGTCCTTTTACACCGGGGAGCTGTTTTTT,TRBD1,TRBJ2-2,TRBV5-1,NA
CASKKRVTDGYTF,TGTGCCAGCAAGAAGAGGGTGACGGATGGCTACACCTTC,NA,TRBJ1-2,TRBV6-5,NA
CASRTGTAGGNTQYF,TGTGCCAGCAGGACTGGGACAGCGGGAGGGAATACGCAGTATTTT,TRBD2,TRBJ2-3,TRBV6-1,NA
CASSPRERTVYEQYF,TGTGCCAGCAGCCCCCGGGAGAGGACCGTCTACGAGCAGTACTTC,NA,TRBJ2-7,TRBV28,NA
CASSLQGNTEAFF,TGTGCCAGCAGTTTACAGGGGAACACTGAAGCTTTCTTT,NA,TRBJ1-1,TRBV27,few
CASGFGVGDRNYGYTF,TGTGCTAGTGGTTTTGGAGTGGGGGACAGAAACTATGGCTACACCTTC,TRBD1,TRBJ1-2,TRBV12-5,once
CASSNVGAQPQHF,TGTGCCAGCTCAAACGTGGGGGCTCAGCCCCAGCATTTT,NA,TRBJ1-5,TRBV18,NA
CASSRGSEAFF,TGTGCCAGTAGTCGGGGATCTGAAGCTTTCTTT,NA,TRBJ1-1,TRBV19,NA
CSVEGSTSGRAADTQYF,TGCAGCGTTGAAGGCTCAACTAGCGGGAGGGCCGCAGATACGCAGTATTTT,TRBD2,TRBJ2-3,TRBV29-1,NA
CAISDQTGYQPQHF,TGTGCCATCAGTGACCAGACAGGGTACCAGCCCCAGCATTTT,TRBD1,TRBJ1-5,TRBV10-3,NA
CASSASSGLGGETQYF,TGTGCTAGCAGCGCCTCGTCGGGACTAGGGGGAGAGACCCAGTACTTC,TRBD2,TRBJ2-5,TRBV9,NA
CASSFGGVIAKNIQYF,TGTGCCAGCAGTTTCGGGGGGGTAATAGCCAAAAACATTCAGTACTTC,TRBD2,TRBJ2-4,TRBV27,NA
CASSDEPGEQYF,TGCGCCAGCAGTGATGAGCCGGGCGAGCAGTACTTC,NA,TRBJ2-7,TRBV10-2,NA
CASSKLIETQYF,TGTGCCAGCAGCAAACTCATCGAGACCCAGTACTTC,NA,TRBJ2-5,TRBV11-2,NA
CAISANRDQHPNTGELFF,TGTGCCATCAGTGCTAACAGAGATCAACACCCGAACACCGGGGAGCTGTTTTTT,NA,TRBJ2-2,TRBV10-3,NA
CASRPRFTANTGELFF,TGTGCCAGCAGGCCCCGTTTCACTGCGAACACCGGGGAGCTGTTTTTT,NA,TRBJ2-2,TRBV28,NA
CAWSPVQGSYEQYF,TGTGCCTGGAGTCCCGTACAGGGCTCCTACGAGCAGTACTTC,NA,TRBJ2-7,TRBV30,once